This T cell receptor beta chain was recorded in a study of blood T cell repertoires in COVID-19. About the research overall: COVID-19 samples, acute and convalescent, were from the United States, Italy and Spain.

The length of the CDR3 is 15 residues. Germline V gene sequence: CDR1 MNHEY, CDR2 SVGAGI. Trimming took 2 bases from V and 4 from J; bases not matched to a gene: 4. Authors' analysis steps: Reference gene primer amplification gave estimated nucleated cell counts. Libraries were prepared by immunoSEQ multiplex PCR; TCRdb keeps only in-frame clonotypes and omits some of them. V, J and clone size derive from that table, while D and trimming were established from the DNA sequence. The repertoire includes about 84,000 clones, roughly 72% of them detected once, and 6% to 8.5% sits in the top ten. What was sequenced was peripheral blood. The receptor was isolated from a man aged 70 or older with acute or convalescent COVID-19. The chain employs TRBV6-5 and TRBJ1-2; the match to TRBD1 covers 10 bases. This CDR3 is CASSYRDRGGYGYTF. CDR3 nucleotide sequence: TGTGCCAGCAGTTACCGGGACAGGGGAGGCTATGGCTACACCTTC.